The rows below give T cell receptor beta chains drawn from one sample of a study of blood T cell repertoires in COVID-19. Profiled with immunoSEQ multiplex PCR; TCRdb holds only in-frame clones, not every one. Among 200,000 to 250,000 clones, roughly nine tenths were seen once, and the ten largest hold 9.5% to 13%. Sample: peripheral blood. These receptors all stem from a woman aged 45 to 65 with COVID-19, enrolled during active disease. Both conserved end residues are part of each CDR3. Fields, in order: CDR3 length, J gene, clone size, V gene, D gene, CDR3 protein, CDR3 DNA. D genes are given only for firm matches. Some rows mark clone size as missing; the rest say once, few, many or name a class of expanded clone.

>15|TRBJ1-6|NA|TRBV5-1|NA
CASSPREGPNSPLHF
TGCGCCAGCAGCCCTCGGGAGGGCCCTAATTCACCCCTCCACTTT
>14|TRBJ1-1|NA|TRBV30|TRBD1
CALSFRGHLFEAFF
TGTGCCTTATCCTTCAGGGGGCATCTTTTTGAAGCTTTCTTT
>16|TRBJ1-5|NA|TRBV19|NA
CASSVLTGHSNQPQHF
TGTGCCAGTAGTGTCCTTACAGGTCATAGCAATCAGCCCCAGCATTTT
>20|TRBJ2-3|NA|TRBV27|TRBD2
CASSTSEEWRGRTSTDTQYF
TGTGCCAGCAGTACCAGTGAGGAGTGGCGGGGGAGAACTAGCACAGATACGCAGTATTTT
>17|TRBJ2-3|NA|TRBV14|NA
CASSQERPSNFIDTQYF
TGTGCCAGCAGCCAAGAACGGCCTAGCAATTTCATAGATACGCAGTATTTT
>15|TRBJ1-2|NA|TRBV14|TRBD1
CASSPPGQGNYGYTF
TGTGCCAGCAGCCCTCCGGGACAGGGGAACTATGGCTACACCTTC
>18|TRBJ1-5|NA|TRBV19|TRBD1
CASSMGLWGQGPHQPQHF
TGTGCCAGTAGTATGGGGTTATGGGGACAGGGGCCCCATCAGCCCCAGCATTTT
>22|TRBJ1-3|NA|TRBV28|TRBD1
CASSPPYDPGQGYMRSGNTIYF
TGTGCCAGCAGTCCCCCTTATGACCCGGGACAGGGTTACATGCGCTCCGGAAACACCATATATTTT
>15|TRBJ2-1|NA|TRBV3-1/TRBV3-2|TRBD2
CASSQAGGRFDEQFF
TGTGCCAGCAGCCAAGCGGGGGGACGTTTCGATGAGCAGTTCTTC
>13|TRBJ1-1|once|TRBV28|TRBD1
CASTNRGQVEAFF
TGTGCCAGTACTAACAGGGGGCAAGTTGAAGCTTTCTTT
>16|TRBJ2-1|NA|TRBV5-1|TRBD2
CASSGEGLAGTNEQFF
TGCGCCAGCTCTGGCGAAGGGCTAGCGGGGACCAATGAGCAGTTCTTC
>11|TRBJ2-5|NA|TRBV2|NA
CASSERETQYF
TGTGCCAGCAGTGAACGGGAGACCCAGTACTTC
>14|TRBJ2-7|once|TRBV27|TRBD1
CASSSGQGYYEQYF
TGTGCCAGCAGCTCCGGACAGGGGTACTACGAGCAGTACTTC
>15|TRBJ2-1|NA|TRBV27|TRBD2
CASKEGLAVYNEQFF
TGTGCCAGCAAAGAGGGACTAGCGGTTTACAATGAGCAGTTCTTC
>16|TRBJ2-3|NA|TRBV5-4|TRBD2
CASSWGQRGGEDTQYF
TGTGCCAGCAGCTGGGGACAGCGGGGGGGCGAAGATACGCAGTATTTT
>13|TRBJ2-2|NA|TRBV24-1|NA
CATRNRVTGELFF
TGTGCCACCCGAAACAGGGTCACCGGGGAGCTGTTTTTT
>15|TRBJ2-7|NA|TRBV6-2/TRBV6-3|NA
CASSPPLGLPDEQYF
TGTGCCAGCAGTCCCCCTCTGGGACTCCCCGACGAGCAGTACTTC
>14|TRBJ1-2|NA|TRBV30|NA
CAWSVPGGVYGYTF
TGTGCCTGGAGTGTACCGGGGGGCGTCTATGGCTACACCTTC
>14|TRBJ1-2|NA|TRBV19|TRBD1
CASTLGLTGVGYTF
TGTGCCAGTACCCTAGGGCTGACAGGGGTCGGCTACACCTTC
>14|TRBJ2-5|NA|TRBV20-1|NA
CSASVGFGAETQYF
TGCAGTGCTAGTGTAGGATTTGGGGCAGAGACCCAGTACTTC
>14|TRBJ2-5|NA|TRBV28|TRBD2
CASFSGGTQETQYF
TGTGCCAGCTTTAGCGGGGGGACCCAAGAGACCCAGTACTTC
>16|TRBJ2-7|many|TRBV5-1|TRBD2
CASSLVGGGLVHEQYF
TGCGCCAGCAGCTTGGTCGGCGGGGGGCTAGTGCACGAGCAGTACTTC
>13|TRBJ1-6|NA|TRBV12-3/TRBV12-4|NA
CASSSSQNSPLHF
TGTGCCAGCAGTTCCTCACAAAATTCACCCCTCCACTTT
>11|TRBJ2-4|NA|TRBV21-1|NA
CASRGWGPSYF
TGTGCCAGCAGGGGATGGGGGCCCTCGTACTTC
>18|TRBJ2-2|NA|TRBV5-4|TRBD2
CASSPRLAGGPGTGELFF
TGTGCCAGCAGCCCCCGACTAGCGGGGGGCCCGGGAACCGGGGAGCTGTTTTTT
>15|TRBJ1-1|NA|TRBV7-2|NA
CASSLAFRVDTEAFF
TGTGCCAGCAGCTTAGCGTTTAGAGTCGACACTGAAGCTTTCTTT
>14|TRBJ1-2|NA|TRBV27|NA
CASSLTGRNYGYTF
TGTGCCAGCAGTTTAACAGGGCGGAACTATGGCTACACCTTC
>15|TRBJ1-4|NA|TRBV7-2|NA
CASRLAPATNEKLFF
TGTGCCAGCAGACTAGCACCTGCAACTAATGAAAAACTGTTTTTT
>13|TRBJ2-7|NA|TRBV5-1|NA
CASSRQGIDEQYF
TGCGCCAGCAGCAGGCAGGGGATCGACGAGCAGTACTTC
>17|TRBJ2-3|NA|TRBV5-4|NA
CASSPYFGGGATDTQYF
TGTGCCAGCAGCCCTTACTTTGGGGGGGGCGCCACAGATACGCAGTATTTT
>14|TRBJ1-2|NA|TRBV9|TRBD1
CASSVAGQGWGYTF
TGTGCCAGCAGCGTAGCGGGACAGGGTTGGGGCTACACCTTC
>11|TRBJ1-1|NA|TRBV2|NA
CASAGVTEAFF
TGTGCCAGCGCAGGGGTCACTGAAGCTTTCTTT
>12|TRBJ2-2|NA|TRBV1|NA
CTSSQDIGELFF
TGCACCAGCAGCCAAGATATTGGGGAGCTGTTTTTT
>15|TRBJ1-4|NA|TRBV7-8|NA
CASRGGFATNEKLFF
TGTGCCAGCAGGGGGGGGTTTGCAACTAATGAAAAACTGTTTTTT
>12|TRBJ1-2|NA|TRBV12-3/TRBV12-4|NA
CATFGGGYGYTF
TGTGCCACTTTCGGAGGCGGCTATGGCTACACCTTC
>14|TRBJ1-2|NA|TRBV19|NA
CASSISGGAYGYTF
TGTGCCAGTAGTATATCGGGGGGGGCCTATGGCTACACCTTC
>16|TRBJ1-5|NA|TRBV28|NA
CASSWGGRGSNQPQHF
TGTGCCAGCAGTTGGGGTGGACGGGGTAGCAATCAGCCCCAGCATTTT
>14|TRBJ1-1|NA|TRBV7-2|TRBD1
CASRRGTANTEAFF
TGTGCCAGCAGGAGGGGGACAGCGAACACTGAAGCTTTCTTT
>18|TRBJ2-1|NA|TRBV28|TRBD1
CASSLGWDRPLGFNEQFF
TGTGCCAGCAGTTTAGGGTGGGACAGGCCTCTGGGTTTTAATGAGCAGTTCTTC
>15|TRBJ1-1|NA|TRBV6-2/TRBV6-3|NA
CASSYAGAGDTEAFF
TGTGCCAGCAGTTACGCGGGGGCTGGGGACACTGAAGCTTTCTTT
>13|TRBJ2-7|NA|TRBV5-1|NA
CASSLTGPYEQYF
TGCGCCAGCAGCTTGACAGGGCCCTACGAGCAGTACTTC
>15|TRBJ2-5|NA|TRBV3-1/TRBV3-2|NA
CASSSGQGPGETQYF
TGTGCCAGCAGCTCAGGTCAGGGGCCGGGGGAGACCCAGTACTTC
>16|TRBJ2-7|NA|TRBV7-6|TRBD2
CASSFGTSQPSYEQYF
TGTGCCAGCAGCTTCGGGACTAGCCAACCCTCCTACGAGCAGTACTTC
>14|TRBJ1-4|NA|TRBV5-5|NA
CASSWGTPGEKLFF
TGTGCCAGCAGCTGGGGGACACCTGGAGAAAAACTGTTTTTT
>12|TRBJ1-2|once|TRBV19|TRBD1
CASSIDRAGYTF
TGTGCCAGTAGTATTGACAGGGCGGGCTACACCTTC
>15|TRBJ1-6|NA|TRBV7-2|NA
CASSEYTSGNSPLHF
TGTGCCAGCAGCGAATATACCTCGGGGAATTCACCCCTCCACTTT
>11|TRBJ2-5|NA|TRBV11-2|NA
CASSFRETQYF
TGTGCCAGCAGCTTTAGAGAGACCCAGTACTTC
>18|TRBJ2-3|NA|TRBV4-1|NA
CASSPYLRRLSSTDTQYF
TGCGCCAGCAGCCCCTACCTCCGGCGGCTCTCTAGCACAGATACGCAGTATTTT
>12|TRBJ2-3|NA|TRBV4-1|NA
CASSRVQDTQYF
TGCGCCAGCAGCCGAGTGCAAGATACGCAGTATTTT